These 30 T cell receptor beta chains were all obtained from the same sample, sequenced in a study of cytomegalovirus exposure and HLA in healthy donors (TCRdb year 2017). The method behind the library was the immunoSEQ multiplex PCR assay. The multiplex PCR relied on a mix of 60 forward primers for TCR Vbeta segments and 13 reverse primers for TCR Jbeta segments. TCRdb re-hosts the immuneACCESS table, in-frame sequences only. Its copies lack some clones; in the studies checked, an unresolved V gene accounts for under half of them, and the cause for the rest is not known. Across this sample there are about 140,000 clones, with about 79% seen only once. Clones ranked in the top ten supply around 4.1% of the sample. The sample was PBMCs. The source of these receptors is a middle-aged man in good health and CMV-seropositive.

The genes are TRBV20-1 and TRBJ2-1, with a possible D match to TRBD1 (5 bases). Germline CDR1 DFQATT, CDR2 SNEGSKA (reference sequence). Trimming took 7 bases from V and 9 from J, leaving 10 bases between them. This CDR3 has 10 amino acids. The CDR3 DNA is TGCAGTGGCGGACATGGTGAGCAGTTCTTC. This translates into CSGGHGEQFF.

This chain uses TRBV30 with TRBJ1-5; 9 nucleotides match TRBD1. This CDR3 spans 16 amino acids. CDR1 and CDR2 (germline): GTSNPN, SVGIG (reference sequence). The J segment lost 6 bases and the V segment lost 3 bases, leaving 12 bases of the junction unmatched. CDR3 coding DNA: TGTGCCTGGAGCGTTACAGGGGGCTCGTTGCGTCAGCCCCAGCATTTT. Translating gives CAWSVTGGSLRQPQHF.

The DNA for the CDR3 is TGCGCCAGCAATCCCGGGACAGGGACCGGGGAGCTGTTTTTT. It is translated as CASNPGTGTGELFF. The V gene is TRBV10-2, the J gene TRBJ2-2; TRBD1 agrees at 9 bases. This CDR3 comprises 14 residues. With 7 bases clipped from V and 5 bases from J, the junction kept 5 bases outside the gene matches. The germline V gene encodes CDR1 WSHSY and CDR2 SAAADI.

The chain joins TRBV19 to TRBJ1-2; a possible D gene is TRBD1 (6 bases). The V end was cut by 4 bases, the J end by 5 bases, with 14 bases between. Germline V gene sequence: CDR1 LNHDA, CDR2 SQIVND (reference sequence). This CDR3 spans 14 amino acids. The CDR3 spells CASSSQGRGYGYTF. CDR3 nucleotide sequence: TGTGCCAGTAGTAGCCAGGGAAGGGGGTATGGCTACACCTTC.

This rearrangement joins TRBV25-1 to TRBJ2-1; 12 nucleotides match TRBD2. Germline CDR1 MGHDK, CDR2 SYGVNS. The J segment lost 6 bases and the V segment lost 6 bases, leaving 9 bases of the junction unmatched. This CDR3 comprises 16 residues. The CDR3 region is CASRASGRARGNEQFF. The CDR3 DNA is TGTGCCAGCAGGGCTAGCGGGAGGGCCCGGGGCAATGAGCAGTTCTTC.

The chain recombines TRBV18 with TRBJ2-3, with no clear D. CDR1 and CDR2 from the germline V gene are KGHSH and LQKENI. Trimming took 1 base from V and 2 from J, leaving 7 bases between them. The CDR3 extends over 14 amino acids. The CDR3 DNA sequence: TGTGCCAGCTCACCACTCCTATCCACAGATACGCAGTATTTT. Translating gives CASSPLLSTDTQYF.

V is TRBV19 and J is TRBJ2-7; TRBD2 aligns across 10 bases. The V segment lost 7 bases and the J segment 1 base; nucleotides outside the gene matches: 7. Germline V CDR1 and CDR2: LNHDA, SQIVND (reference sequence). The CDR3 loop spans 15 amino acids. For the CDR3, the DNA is TGTGCCAGTACGTTCTCTAGCGGGAGTTCCTACGAGCAGTACTTC. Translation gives CASTFSSGSSYEQYF. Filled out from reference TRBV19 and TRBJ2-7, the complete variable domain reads DGGITQSPKYLFRKEGQNVTLSCEQNLNHDAMYWYRQDPGQGLRLIYYSQIVNDFQKGDIAEGYSVSREKKESFPLTVTSAQKNPTAFYLCASTFSSGSSYEQYFGPGTRLTVT.

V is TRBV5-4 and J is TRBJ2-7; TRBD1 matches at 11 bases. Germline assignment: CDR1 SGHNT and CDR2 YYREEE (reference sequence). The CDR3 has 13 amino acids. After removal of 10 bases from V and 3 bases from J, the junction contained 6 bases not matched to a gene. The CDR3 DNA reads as TGTGCCGGAATGGACAGGGGGCTCTACGAGCAGTACTTC. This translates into CAGMDRGLYEQYF.

CDR3 region: CASTSRGQGTSEAFF. In DNA form, the CDR3 reads TGTGCCAGTACCTCAAGGGGACAGGGGACGAGTGAAGCTTTCTTT. The rearrangement joins TRBV19 to TRBJ1-1; 10 bases are shared with TRBD1. The CDR3 is 15 residues long. CDR1 LNHDA and CDR2 SQIVND come from the germline V gene (reference sequence). After removal of 7 bases from V and 7 bases from J, the junction contained 12 bases not matched to a gene.

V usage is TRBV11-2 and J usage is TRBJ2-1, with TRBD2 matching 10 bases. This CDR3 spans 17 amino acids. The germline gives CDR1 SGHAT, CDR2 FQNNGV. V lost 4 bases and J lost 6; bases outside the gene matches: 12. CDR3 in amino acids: CASSSPGLAARGNEQFF. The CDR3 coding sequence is TGTGCCAGCAGCTCTCCTGGACTAGCGGCAAGGGGCAATGAGCAGTTCTTC.

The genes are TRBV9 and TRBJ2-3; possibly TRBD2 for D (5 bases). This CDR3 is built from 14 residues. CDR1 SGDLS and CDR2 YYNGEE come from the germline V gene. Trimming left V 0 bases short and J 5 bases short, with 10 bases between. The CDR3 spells CASSVERAIDTQYF. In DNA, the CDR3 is TGTGCCAGCAGCGTAGAGAGGGCGATAGATACGCAGTATTTT.

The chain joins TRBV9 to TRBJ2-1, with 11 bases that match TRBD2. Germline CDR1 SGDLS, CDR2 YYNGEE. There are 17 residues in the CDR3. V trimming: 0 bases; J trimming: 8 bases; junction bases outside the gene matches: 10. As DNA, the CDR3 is TGTGCCAGCAGCGTAGCCCCCATAGCGGGAGGGGAGGATGAGCAGTTCTTC. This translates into CASSVAPIAGGEDEQFF.

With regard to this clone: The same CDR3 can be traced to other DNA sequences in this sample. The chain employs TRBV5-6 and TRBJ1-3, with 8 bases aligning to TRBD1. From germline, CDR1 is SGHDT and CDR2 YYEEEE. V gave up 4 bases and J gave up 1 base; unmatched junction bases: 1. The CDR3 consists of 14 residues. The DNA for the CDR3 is TGTGCCAGCAGCCGACAGGGGTCTGGAAACACCATATATTTT. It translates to CASSRQGSGNTIYF.

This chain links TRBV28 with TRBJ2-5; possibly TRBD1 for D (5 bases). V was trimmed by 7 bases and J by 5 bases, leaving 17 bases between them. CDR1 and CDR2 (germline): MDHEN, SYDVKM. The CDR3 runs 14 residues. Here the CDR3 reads CASKKNQGRETQYF. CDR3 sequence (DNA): TGTGCCAGCAAAAAAAACCAGGGAAGGGAGACCCAGTACTTC.

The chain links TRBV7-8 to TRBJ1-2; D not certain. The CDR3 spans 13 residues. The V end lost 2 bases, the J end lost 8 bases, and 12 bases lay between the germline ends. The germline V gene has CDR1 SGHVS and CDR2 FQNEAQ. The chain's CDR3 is CASSLPPDGGYTF. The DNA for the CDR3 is TGTGCCAGCAGCTTACCCCCCGACGGGGGCTACACCTTC.

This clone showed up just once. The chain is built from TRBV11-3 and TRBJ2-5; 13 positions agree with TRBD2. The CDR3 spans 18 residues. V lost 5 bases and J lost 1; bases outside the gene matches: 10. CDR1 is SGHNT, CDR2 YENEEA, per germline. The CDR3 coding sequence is TGTGCCAGCAGCCATAGGACTAGCGGGGGAAGAACCCAAGAGACCCAGTACTTC. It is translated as CASSHRTSGGRTQETQYF.

The CDR3 protein is CASSQGWGEIGTEAFF. The CDR3 coding sequence is TGCGCCAGCAGCCAAGGGTGGGGGGAGATAGGCACTGAAGCTTTCTTT. V is TRBV4-1 and J is TRBJ1-1; possible D gene TRBD1, 5 bases. Trimming stripped 1 base from V and 4 bases from J, with 16 bases between. The CDR3 length is 16 residues. Germline V CDR1 and CDR2: MGHRA, YSYEKL.

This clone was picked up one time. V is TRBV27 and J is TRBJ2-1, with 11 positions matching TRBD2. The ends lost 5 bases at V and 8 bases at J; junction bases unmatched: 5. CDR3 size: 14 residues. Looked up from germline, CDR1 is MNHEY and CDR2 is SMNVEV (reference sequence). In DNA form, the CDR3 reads TGTGCCAGCAGTCTTAGCGGGAGGGCCCATGAGCAGTTCTTC. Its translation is CASSLSGRAHEQFF.

The CDR3 DNA follows: TGTGCCAGCAGCGTAGCTGGGGGGATCTCCTACGAGCAGTACTTC. It encodes CASSVAGGISYEQYF. This chain joins TRBV9 and TRBJ2-7; a possible D gene is TRBD2 (6 bases). The CDR3 is made up of 15 amino acids. V lost 0 bases and J 0 bases, leaving 10 bases between the germline ends. Germline lookup yields CDR1 SGDLS and CDR2 YYNGEE.

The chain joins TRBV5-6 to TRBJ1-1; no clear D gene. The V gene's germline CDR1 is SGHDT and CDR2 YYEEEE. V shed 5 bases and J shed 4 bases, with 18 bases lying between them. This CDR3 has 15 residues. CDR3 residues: CASSREPGSSTEAFF. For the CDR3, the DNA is TGTGCCAGCAGTCGGGAGCCGGGGTCTAGCACTGAAGCTTTCTTT. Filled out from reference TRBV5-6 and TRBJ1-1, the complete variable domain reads DAGVTQSPTHLIKTRGQQVTLRCSPKSGHDTVSWYQQALGQGPQFIFQYYEEEERQRGNFPDRFSGHQFPNYSSELNVNALLLGDSALYLCASSREPGSSTEAFFGQGTRLTVV.

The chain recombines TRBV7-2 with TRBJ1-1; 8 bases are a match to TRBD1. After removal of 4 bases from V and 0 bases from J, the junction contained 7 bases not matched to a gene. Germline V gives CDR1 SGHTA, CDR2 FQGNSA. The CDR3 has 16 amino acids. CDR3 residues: CASSSDRVKLNTEAFF. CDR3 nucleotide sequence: TGTGCCAGCAGCTCGGACAGGGTAAAATTGAACACTGAAGCTTTCTTT.

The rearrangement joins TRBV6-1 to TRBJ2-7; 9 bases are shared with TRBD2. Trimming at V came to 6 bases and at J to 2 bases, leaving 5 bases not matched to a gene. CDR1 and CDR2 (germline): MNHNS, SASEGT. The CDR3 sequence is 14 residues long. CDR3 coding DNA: TGTGCCAGCAGGCGGGGGGGCATCCCCTACGAGCAGTACTTC. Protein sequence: CASRRGGIPYEQYF.

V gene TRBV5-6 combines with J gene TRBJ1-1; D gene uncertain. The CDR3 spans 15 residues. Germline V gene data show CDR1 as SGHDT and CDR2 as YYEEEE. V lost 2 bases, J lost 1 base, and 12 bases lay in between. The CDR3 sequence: CASSFPGRTNTEAFF. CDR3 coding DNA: TGTGCCAGCAGCTTCCCCGGGAGGACGAACACTGAAGCTTTCTTT.

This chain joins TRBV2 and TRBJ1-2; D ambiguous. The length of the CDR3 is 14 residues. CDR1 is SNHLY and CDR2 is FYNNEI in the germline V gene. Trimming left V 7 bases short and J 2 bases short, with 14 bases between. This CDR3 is CASIERLANYGYTF. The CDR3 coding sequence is TGTGCCAGCATTGAGAGGCTTGCAAACTATGGCTACACCTTC.

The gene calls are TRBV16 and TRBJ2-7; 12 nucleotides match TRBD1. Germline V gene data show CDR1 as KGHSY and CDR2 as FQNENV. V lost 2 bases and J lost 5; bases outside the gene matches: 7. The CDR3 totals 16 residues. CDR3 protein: CASSQRPGQGAHEQYF. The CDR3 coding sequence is TGTGCCAGCAGCCAACGGCCGGGACAGGGGGCACACGAGCAGTACTTC.

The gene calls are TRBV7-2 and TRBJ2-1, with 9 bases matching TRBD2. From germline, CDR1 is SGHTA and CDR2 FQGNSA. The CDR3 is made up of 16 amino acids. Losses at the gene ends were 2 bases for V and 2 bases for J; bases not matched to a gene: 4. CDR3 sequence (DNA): TGTGCCAGCAGCTTATGGGGCGGGGGGGCCTACAATGAGCAGTTCTTC. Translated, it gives CASSLWGGGAYNEQFF.

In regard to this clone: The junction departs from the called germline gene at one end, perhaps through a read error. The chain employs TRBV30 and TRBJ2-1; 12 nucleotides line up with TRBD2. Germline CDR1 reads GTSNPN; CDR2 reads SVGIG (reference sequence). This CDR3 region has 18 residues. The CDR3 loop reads CGGRGFETSGSLYNGQFF. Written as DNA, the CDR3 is TGTGGGGGCAGGGGATTTGAGACTAGCGGGAGCCTCTACAATGGGCAGTTCTTC.

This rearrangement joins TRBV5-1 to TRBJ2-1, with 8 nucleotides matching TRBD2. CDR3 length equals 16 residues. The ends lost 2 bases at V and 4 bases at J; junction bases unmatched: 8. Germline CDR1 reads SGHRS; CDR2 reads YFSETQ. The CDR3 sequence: CASSFSSGGPYNEQFF. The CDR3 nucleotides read TGCGCCAGCAGCTTCTCAAGCGGGGGACCATACAATGAGCAGTTCTTC.

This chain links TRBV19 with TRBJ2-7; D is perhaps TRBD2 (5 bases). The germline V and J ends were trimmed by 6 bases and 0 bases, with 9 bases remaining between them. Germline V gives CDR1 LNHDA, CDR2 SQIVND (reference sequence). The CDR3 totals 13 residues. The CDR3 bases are TGTGCCAGTAGCCCAGGACTCTCCTACGAGCAGTACTTC. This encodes CASSPGLSYEQYF.

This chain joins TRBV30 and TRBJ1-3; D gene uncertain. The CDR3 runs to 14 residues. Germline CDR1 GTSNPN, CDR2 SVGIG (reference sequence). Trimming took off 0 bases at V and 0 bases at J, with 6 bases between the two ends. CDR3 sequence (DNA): TGTGCCTGGAGTGTACCGGTCTCTGGAAACACCATATATTTT. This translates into CAWSVPVSGNTIYF.